Sequencing of this TCR beta chain was carried out in a study of molecular identifiers for immune sequencing clone quantification. TCRdb independently ran MiXCR on the PCR reads; one entry per CDR3 protein. In the table there are about 98,000 distinct CDR3 sequences, less than 35% of which are singletons. About this clonotype itself: As yet, its antigen is unknown.

Trimming cost V 4 bases and J 4 bases; bases outside gene matches: 13. The CDR3 has 16 amino acids. Germline V gene lookup returns CDR1 MDHEN and CDR2 SYDVKM. General study results and limits: Under 1% of molecules in naive cells, but over 98% of effector molecules, belonged to clones above 20 RNA copies.

The sequence came from a human donor in good health. Some libraries in this study had Jurkat cell RNA spiked in. The sequencing sample was made of naive CD8+ T cells from blood, with Jurkat cell RNA spiked in. Stated subset: FACS-sorted CD8+CD4-CCR7+CD45RA+ naive T cells. The chain employs TRBV28 and TRBJ2-7; TRBD1 aligns across 7 bases. The DNA for the CDR3 is TGTGCCAGCAGTTGGGCATCGACAGGGATAAAATACGAGCAGTACTTC. Its protein product is CASSWASTGIKYEQYF.